One sample yielded the 5 T cell receptor beta chains listed below, sequenced in a study of blood T cell repertoires in COVID-19. Profiled with immunoSEQ multiplex PCR; TCRdb holds only in-frame clones, not every one. The sample shows under 250,000 clones, 80% to 95% of them seen only once. Sequencing input: peripheral blood. The receptor set was obtained from a man between 60 and 75 years old with COVID-19, enrolled during active disease.

The chain uses TRBV9 and TRBJ2-3; TRBD1 agrees at 7 bases. CDR1 SGDLS and CDR2 YYNGEE come from the germline V gene. V trimming: 4 bases; J trimming: 6 bases; junction bases outside the gene matches: 8. The length of the CDR3 is 14 residues. CDR3 sequence reads: CASSRGQKTDTQYF. The CDR3 region has the DNA TGTGCCAGCAGCAGGGGACAGAAGACGGATACGCAGTATTTT.

The rearrangement uses TRBV19 and TRBJ2-1; 8 nucleotides match TRBD1. The CDR3 extends over 14 amino acids. V shed 4 bases, J shed 5 bases, and the junction held 4 bases outside the gene matches. Germline V lookup: CDR1 LNHDA, CDR2 SQIVND (reference sequence). This chain's CDR3 is CASSTMGQDNEQFF. CDR3 coding DNA: TGTGCCAGTAGTACGATGGGACAGGACAATGAGCAGTTCTTC.

This chain uses TRBV14 with TRBJ2-5; perhaps TRBD2 as D (5 bases). Per germline, CDR1 SGHDN and CDR2 FVKESK. The CDR3 has 13 amino acids. Deletions cut 0 bases from V and 7 bases from J, with 9 bases between. CDR3 loop: CASSQDPRGTQYF. Here the CDR3 DNA reads TGTGCCAGCAGCCAAGATCCACGGGGGACCCAGTACTTC.

The rearrangement links TRBV4-1 to TRBJ1-2; D gene uncertain. From germline, CDR1 is MGHRA and CDR2 YSYEKL. This CDR3 is 16 amino acids long. Trimming stripped 0 bases from V and 7 bases from J, with 18 bases between. CDR3 nucleotide sequence: TGCGCCAGCAGCCAAGAAAATAACTCAGGTGGCCGTGGCTACACCTTC. It is translated as CASSQENNSGGRGYTF.

The chain has TRBV27 and TRBJ2-7, with 11 bases lining up with TRBD2. The trim removed 8 bases at V and 1 base at J, leaving 4 bases unmatched. Germline V gives CDR1 MNHEY, CDR2 SMNVEV (reference sequence). The CDR3 consists of 14 residues. In DNA, the CDR3 is TGTGCCAGCGGGACTAGCGGATGGTCCTACGAGCAGTACTTC. Encoded protein: CASGTSGWSYEQYF.